The 29 T cell receptor beta chains presented below share a single source sample, sequenced in a study of cytomegalovirus exposure and HLA in healthy donors. Primers for the PCR totalled 60 Vbeta and 13 Jbeta. Produced via immunoSEQ multiplex PCR; TCRdb's table is partial and in-frame only. The sample has around 190,000 clones; around 75% are singletons. Sequencing was done on a sample of PBMCs. These receptors all come from a woman between 45 and 65 years old in good health and CMV-seronegative.

Regarding this clone: Other DNA variants within this sample encode the same CDR3. The chain couples TRBV27 to TRBJ1-2; 10 nucleotides match TRBD1. This CDR3 spans 14 amino acids. Germline CDR1 and CDR2: MNHEY and SMNVEV (reference sequence). Trimming took 5 bases from V and 4 from J; bases not matched to a gene: 4. The CDR3 protein is CASSPWTGGYGYTF. In nucleotides, the CDR3 is TGTGCCAGCAGTCCCTGGACAGGGGGCTATGGCTACACCTTC.

This chain uses TRBV6-4 with TRBJ1-6; D gene uncertain. This CDR3 contains 14 residues. Germline V lookup: CDR1 MRHNA, CDR2 SNTAGT. V was shortened by 5 bases and J by 5 bases, with 10 bases between the two germline ends. The CDR3 loop is CASSMTQDNSPLHF. The CDR3 region has the DNA TGTGCCAGCAGTATGACCCAGGATAATTCACCCCTCCACTTT.

This sequence joins TRBV19 and TRBJ2-2; 11 nucleotides agree with TRBD1. Germline CDR1 is LNHDA and CDR2 is SQIVND (reference sequence). Trimming removed 7 bases from V and 4 bases from J; junction bases left unmatched: 11. The CDR3 has 17 amino acids. CDR3 sequence reads: CASTYQGQGAGTGELFF. The CDR3 nucleotides are TGTGCCAGTACCTACCAAGGACAGGGGGCTGGCACCGGGGAGCTGTTTTTT.

V is TRBV7-2 and J is TRBJ2-1; no firm D call. This CDR3 is 12 amino acids long. Trimming left V 6 bases short and J 5 bases short, with 8 bases between. Germline CDR1 and CDR2: SGHTA and FQGNSA. CDR3 bases: TGTGCCAGCAGTTCCCGGGACAATGAGCAGTTCTTC. It is translated as CASSSRDNEQFF.

This rearrangement joins TRBV7-9 to TRBJ1-1; possible D gene TRBD1, 5 bases. The germline V and J ends were trimmed by 0 bases and 1 base, with 15 bases remaining between them. The CDR3 is 17 amino acids. The V gene's germline CDR1 is SEHNR and CDR2 FQNEAQ (reference sequence). Written as DNA, the CDR3 is TGTGCCAGCAGCTTAGCGCTGGACACCTTGGCGAACACTGAAGCTTTCTTT. Translated: CASSLALDTLANTEAFF.

The chain is built from TRBV20-1 and TRBJ1-1; D is perhaps TRBD1 (6 bases). CDR3 size: 11 residues. Germline V gives CDR1 DFQATT, CDR2 SNEGSKA (reference sequence). V dropped 7 bases and J dropped 5 bases, with 11 bases sitting between them. The CDR3 sequence is CSVTRGTEAFF. Written as DNA, the CDR3 is TGCAGTGTAACCAGGGGTACTGAAGCTTTCTTT.

The chain combines TRBV27 with TRBJ2-1; 9 bases map to TRBD2. V lost 6 bases and J lost 2; bases outside the gene matches: 5. CDR3 length equals 15 residues. CDR1 and CDR2 from the germline V gene are MNHEY and SMNVEV (reference sequence). The CDR3 DNA is TGTGCCAGCAGCTTACGACTAGCGGCCTACAATGAGCAGTTCTTC. Its translation: CASSLRLAAYNEQFF.

V gene TRBV6-5 combines with J gene TRBJ1-6; 7 nucleotides match TRBD1. Germline V gene lookup returns CDR1 MNHEY and CDR2 SVGAGI. The CDR3 has 15 amino acids. The junction had 6 bases not matched to a gene; V was cut back by 10 bases and J by 0 bases. CDR3 sequence (DNA): TGTGCCACCCGCAGGGGGAGCTCCTATAATTCACCCCTCCACTTT. Its translation: CATRRGSSYNSPLHF.

The rearrangement uses TRBV7-3 and TRBJ2-3; 8 bases match TRBD1. CDR1 and CDR2 (germline): SGHTA, FQGTGA. Trimming cost V 6 bases and J 2 bases; bases outside gene matches: 4. The CDR3 loop spans 14 amino acids. CDR3 DNA sequence: TGTGCCAGCAGTCAGGGGGCCAACACAGATACGCAGTATTTT. Its protein is CASSQGANTDTQYF.

In the case of this clone: Compared with germline, one end of the junction differs, possibly owing to a read error. The genes are TRBV7-7 and TRBJ2-2, with 7 positions matching TRBD1. This CDR3 region has 15 residues. In germline, CDR1 is SSHAT, CDR2 FNYEAQ (reference sequence). The CDR3 sequence: CASSLGDRNTGELFF. The CDR3 nucleotides are TGTGCTAGCAGTCTAGGGGACAGGAACACCGGGGAGCTGTTTTTT.

The chain has TRBV29-1 and TRBJ2-2; 9 positions agree with TRBD1. The CDR3 covers 14 residues. V was pared by 6 bases and J by 7 bases, with 9 bases of the junction left unmatched. CDR1 is SQVTM, CDR2 ANQGSEA, per germline. Written as DNA, the CDR3 is TGCAGCGTACCCCGGACAGGGGCGGGCGGGGAGCTGTTTTTT. It codes for CSVPRTGAGGELFF.

This clone was detected only once. The chain links TRBV29-1 to TRBJ2-7, with D possibly matching TRBD2 (6 bases). CDR1 is SQVTM, CDR2 ANQGSEA, per germline. The CDR3 has 14 amino acids. Trimming took off 6 bases at V and 7 bases at J, with 22 bases between the two ends. The CDR3 DNA follows: TGCAGCGTCCCTAGCCGGGGGTATACAAGGGAGCAGTACTTC. Translating gives CSVPSRGYTREQYF.

V is TRBV5-1 and J is TRBJ2-1, with TRBD1 identical over 11 bases. Trimming cost V 4 bases and J 7 bases; bases outside gene matches: 10. Per the germline V gene, CDR1 is SGHRS and CDR2 is YFSETQ. The CDR3 consists of 16 residues. The CDR3 DNA is TGCGCCAGCAGCGTATCCGGGACAGGGGGAACTAATGAGCAGTTCTTC. The encoded protein is CASSVSGTGGTNEQFF. The full variable domain, in which reference TRBV5-1 and TRBJ2-1 provide the parts outside the CDR3, is KAGVTQTPRYLIKTRGQQVTLSCSPISGHRSVSWYQQTPGQGLQFLFEYFSETQRNKGNFPGRFSGRQFSNSRSEMNVSTLELGDSALYLCASSVSGTGGTNEQFFGPGTRLTVL.

This chain connects TRBV27 to TRBJ2-1; D call uncertain. Germline loops: CDR1 MNHEY, CDR2 SMNVEV (reference sequence). The ends were cut back, 3 bases at V and 9 bases at J, with 15 bases in the middle. The CDR3 consists of 14 residues. CDR3 sequence reads: CASSFTQAKPEQFF. CDR3 DNA: TGTGCCAGCAGTTTTACCCAGGCTAAACCTGAGCAGTTCTTC.

V usage is TRBV19 and J usage is TRBJ2-3, with 11 bases that match TRBD2. This CDR3 spans 15 amino acids. CDR1 and CDR2 (germline): LNHDA, SQIVND (reference sequence). Trimming removed 3 bases from V and 6 bases from J; junction bases left unmatched: 5. The CDR3 protein is CASSISTSGVDTQYF. DNA of the CDR3: TGTGCCAGTAGTATCTCGACTAGCGGGGTGGATACGCAGTATTTT.

V gene TRBV19 combines with J gene TRBJ2-4; 11 bases agree with TRBD1. J gave up 7 bases and V 3 bases, and 5 bases lay outside the gene matches. Germline CDR1 reads LNHDA; CDR2 reads SQIVND (reference sequence). CDR3 size: 15 residues. The CDR3 is CASSMEDRGRNIQYF. CDR3 in DNA: TGTGCCAGTAGTATGGAGGACAGGGGGCGCAACATTCAGTACTTC.

The chain employs TRBV4-1 and TRBJ1-1, with D unresolved. Deletions cut 6 bases from V and 7 bases from J, with 12 bases between. The CDR3 spans 12 residues. Germline loops: CDR1 MGHRA, CDR2 YSYEKL. The CDR3 region has the DNA TGCGCCAGCAGGGGCCTCTTCGGTGAAGCTTTCTTT. This codes for CASRGLFGEAFF.

The CDR3: CASSPPRGGYTF. The CDR3 DNA reads TGTGCCAGCAGCCCTCCCAGGGGCGGCTACACCTTC. The gene calls are TRBV6-5 and TRBJ1-2, with D possibly being TRBD1 (6 bases). V lost 6 bases and J 8 bases, leaving 13 bases between the germline ends. Germline V gene lookup returns CDR1 MNHEY and CDR2 SVGAGI. This CDR3 has 12 residues.

V gene TRBV27 combines with J gene TRBJ1-5, with no clear D. CDR3 length equals 15 residues. Germline assignment: CDR1 MNHEY and CDR2 SMNVEV (reference sequence). The V and J ends lost 3 bases and 5 bases respectively, with 14 bases between them. The CDR3 here is CASSLSPTADQPQHF. The CDR3 bases are TGTGCCAGCAGTTTGAGTCCAACCGCTGATCAGCCCCAGCATTTT.

This chain joins TRBV5-5 and TRBJ1-2, with 7 nucleotides matching TRBD1. Germline loops: CDR1 SGHKS, CDR2 YYEKEE (reference sequence). The ends lost 4 bases at V and 0 bases at J; junction bases unmatched: 9. The CDR3 extends over 16 amino acids. The CDR3 DNA is TGTGCCAGCAGCCGAGGCGACGACAGGGCTAACTATGGCTACACCTTC. It encodes CASSRGDDRANYGYTF.

This chain joins TRBV12-5 and TRBJ1-1; 9 bases map to TRBD1. Looked up from germline, CDR1 is LGHNT and CDR2 is FRNRAP. V trimming: 1 base; J trimming: 3 bases; junction bases outside the gene matches: 9. CDR3 size: 17 residues. This CDR3 is CASGLGLQGAGDTEAFF. The CDR3 DNA reads as TGTGCTAGTGGTTTGGGCCTACAGGGGGCCGGGGACACTGAAGCTTTCTTT.

This clone was seen only a few times. The rearrangement uses TRBV16 and TRBJ2-7; 8 bases match TRBD1. This CDR3 is built from 13 residues. From germline, CDR1 is KGHSY and CDR2 FQNENV. V gave up 4 bases and J gave up 3 bases; unmatched junction bases: 2. The CDR3 spells CASSRGQGYEQYF. The CDR3 DNA follows: TGTGCCAGCAGCCGCGGACAGGGCTACGAGCAGTACTTC. Full variable domain (remainder filled in from reference TRBV16 and TRBJ2-7): GEEVAQTPKHLVRGEGQKAKLYCAPIKGHSYVFWYQQVLKNEFKFLISFQNENVFDETGMPKERFSAKCLPNSPCSLEIQATKLEDSAVYFCASSRGQGYEQYFGPGTRLTVT.

The J gene is TRBJ1-3, the V gene TRBV25-1; D gene unclear. The CDR3 contains 13 residues. Trimming pared 8 bases from V and 1 base from J, leaving 9 bases between. CDR1 is MGHDK and CDR2 is SYGVNS in the germline V gene. The chain's CDR3 is CASRHLSGNTIYF. The CDR3 nucleotides are TGTGCCAGCCGTCACCTATCTGGAAACACCATATATTTT.

This clone is a singleton in its sample. The chain carries TRBV5-8 and TRBJ2-7, with 12 nucleotides matching TRBD2. The CDR3 runs 14 residues. Germline values: CDR1 SGHTS, CDR2 YDEGEE. Trimming took 5 bases from V and 5 from J; bases not matched to a gene: 5. The CDR3 DNA sequence: TGTGCCAGCAGATCTAGCGGGGGGGAACACGAGCAGTACTTC. This gives the protein CASRSSGGEHEQYF.

This clone has more than one count but fewer than ten. The chain employs TRBV27 and TRBJ2-7; a weak D match, TRBD2 (5 bases). V was clipped by 0 bases and J by 1 base, with 13 bases between them. Germline values: CDR1 MNHEY, CDR2 SMNVEV (reference sequence). The CDR3 has 16 residues. The CDR3 is CASSLSGGIPSYEQYF. The CDR3 nucleotides are TGTGCCAGCAGTTTATCAGGAGGAATCCCTTCCTACGAGCAGTACTTC.

This chain joins TRBV7-3 and TRBJ2-3; TRBD2 matches at 7 bases. Per the germline V gene, CDR1 is SGHTA and CDR2 is FQGTGA. The CDR3 sequence is 15 residues long. V shed 5 bases, J shed 2 bases, and the junction held 7 bases outside the gene matches. The CDR3 sequence: CASSQAGLSTDTQYF. The CDR3 coding sequence is TGTGCCAGCAGCCAAGCGGGACTTTCCACAGATACGCAGTATTTT.

V is TRBV7-2 and J is TRBJ1-6; tentative D call: TRBD1 (6 bases). In germline, CDR1 is SGHTA, CDR2 FQGNSA. The V and J ends lost 1 base and 7 bases respectively, with 8 bases between them. This CDR3 contains 14 residues. The CDR3 DNA sequence: TGTGCCAGCAGCTTAGTACAGGGAAATTCACCCCTCCACTTT. Protein: CASSLVQGNSPLHF.

This chain connects TRBV25-1 to TRBJ1-1; 8 nucleotides agree with TRBD1. Trimming took 7 bases from V and 4 from J; bases not matched to a gene: 11. This CDR3 is built from 15 residues. Germline V CDR1 and CDR2: MGHDK, SYGVNS. The CDR3 DNA follows: TGTGCCAGCACCGATTCGAAGACAGGGGCCACTGAAGCTTTCTTT. It encodes CASTDSKTGATEAFF.

The rearrangement joins TRBV19 to TRBJ2-7; TRBD1 aligns across 9 bases. The CDR3 is 15 residues long. In germline, CDR1 is LNHDA, CDR2 SQIVND (reference sequence). Unmatched junction bases numbered 5, after V lost 3 bases and J lost 2 bases. CDR3 region: CASSISGTGTYEQYF. In DNA, the CDR3 is TGTGCCAGTAGTATCTCCGGGACAGGGACCTACGAGCAGTACTTC.